This record looks at one TCR beta chain sequence and its context. Its antigen remains undetermined. No much larger clone is present one base from it, and per-base qualities are unavailable. This record comes from a study of blood T cell repertoires in COVID-19 (dated by TCRdb to 2018 to 2020). Turning to the overall study: The collaborator samples originated in the United States, Italy and Spain and spanned the acute and convalescent phases of COVID-19. The prospective study material was composed of cDNA or gDNA derived from T cells, B-cell-depleted T cells, or PBMCs. Where HLA class I and class II types were available, the types were taken from metadata supplied by the sample provider, not from assay-based typing. Sample metadata almost always included a de-identified subject ID, COVID-19 status, age in years and sex. The dataset comprised deeply sampled blood TCRbeta repertoires from subjects exposed to, actively infected with, or recovered from COVID-19. The repertoires were released in a freely available public database meant as a resource for research on the immune response to SARS-CoV-2. Samples were obtained from the ongoing ImmuneRACE study (first 160 participants) and from over a thousand subjects provided by 6 global collaborators. Points the paper makes about the study in general: Clinical and demographic metadata were provided uncurated, with the amount varying by source and participant.

Each collaborating institution followed its own protocols to collect whole blood in K2EDTA tubes. For TCRbeta analysis, collaborator samples were shipped as frozen whole blood, as isolated PBMCs, or as DNA extracted from either sample type. TCRbeta CDR3 regions were amplified from genomic DNA by means of the immunoSEQ Assay, a bias-controlled multiplex PCR. In the original analysis: The number of nucleated cells in each sample was estimated by amplification of reference gene primers within the assay. To quantify the absolute abundance of each unique TCRbeta CDR3 rearrangement, sequence reads were collapsed and filtered. For each sample, productive Simpson clonality was calculated by taking the square root of Simpson's diversity index across productive rearrangements. The table comes from immuneACCESS by way of TCRdb, which keeps in-frame sequences with V and J called. Part of the clones is missing from these tables; in studies checked, under half for an unresolved V gene and the rest for unknown reasons. V, J and clone size are taken as reported in that table, and D and trimming were inferred from the DNA itself. Across this sample there are approximately 210,000 clones, with about 90% seen only once. Together, the top ten hold more than 0.95% of the sample.

The sample consisted of peripheral blood. This clonotype was obtained from a young man with acute or convalescent COVID-19.

CDR3 reads: CASSPQAGGFSYEQFF. Read as DNA, the sequence is TGTGCCAGCAGCCCCCAAGCGGGAGGATTTTCGTATGAGCAGTTCTTC. The sequence links TRBV7-6 to TRBJ2-1; TRBD2 fits 9 bases in the junction. Sequences SGHVS (CDR1) and FNYEAQ (CDR2) are obtained from the germline V gene. Counted from cysteine to phenylalanine, this CDR3 has 16 amino acids. Only the CDR3 DNA is retained, 48 bases long and in frame from the first base. The germline V and J ends show losses of 5 bases and 8 bases respectively, and no gene match explains 13 bases of the junction.